These 3 T cell receptor beta chains share one sample of origin, sequenced in a study of beta chain features in type 1 diabetes. Expressed TCRB transcripts got sequenced, as all isolated RNA was reverse transcribed. Measured with immunoSEQ multiplex PCR; TCRdb has only the in-frame clones, and not every one. The repertoire holds about 15,000 clones, with approximately 45% as singletons. The sequenced sample was stem cell memory CD4+ T cells from blood. These receptors originate from a woman between 40 and 55 years old in good health.

This clone was recorded a few times. V and J are TRBV5-1 and TRBJ2-1; D is ambiguous. This CDR3 spans 12 amino acids. CDR1 SGHRS and CDR2 YFSETQ come from the germline V gene. V gave up 1 base and J gave up 9 bases, with 8 bases separating them. CDR3 protein: CASSLTTIEQFF. The CDR3 DNA sequence: TGCGCCAGCAGCTTGACTACAATTGAGCAGTTCTTC.

This clone was found a few times. The chain joins TRBV6-6 to TRBJ2-3; D unresolved. Germline-derived CDR1 and CDR2 are MNHNY and SVGAGI (reference sequence). The CDR3 covers 15 residues. V was trimmed by 9 bases and J by 4 bases, leaving 20 bases between them. This chain's CDR3 is CASASVLGSADTQYF. CDR3 DNA sequence: TGTGCCAGTGCCTCGGTCCTCGGTTCGGCAGATACGCAGTATTTT.

The chain links TRBV7-8 to TRBJ2-3; 7 nucleotides agree with TRBD2. This CDR3 has 20 amino acids. V gave up 3 bases and J gave up 0 bases; unmatched junction bases: 18. Germline CDR1 is SGHVS and CDR2 is FQNEAQ. The CDR3 sequence: CASSFLSPSPWGGSTDTQYF. DNA for the CDR3: TGTGCCAGCAGCTTTCTTTCGCCCTCTCCATGGGGGGGGAGCACAGATACGCAGTATTTT.